Following are 16 T cell receptor beta chains from one sample sequenced in a study of human T cells and chemical hapten exposure. MiXCR was run by TCRdb on the RACE reads, yielding one entry per CDR3 protein. The table lists about 45,000 distinct CDR3 sequences, 3.5% to 5% of them singletons. Described time point: healthy volunteer bleed at 2 weeks. Unfractionated whole blood yielded total RNA. Sequencing was performed on whole blood. The receptors were sampled from a human donor in good health. Some clones in this sample may be carry-over from other donors' samples.

This clonotype was picked up many times. The chain carries TRBV29-1 and TRBJ1-4; TRBD1 matches 9 bases. The germline V gene encodes CDR1 SQVTM and CDR2 ANQGSEA. V shed 6 bases and J 8 bases; nucleotides not matched to a gene: 4. The CDR3 loop spans 12 amino acids. The CDR3 sequence: CSVGQGREKLFF. The CDR3 DNA is TGCAGCGTCGGACAGGGGCGAGAAAAACTGTTTTTT.

This clonotype was recorded at least ten times. The junction differs from germline at one of its ends, possibly a read error. The rearrangement uses TRBV29-1 and TRBJ2-4; 9 bases match TRBD1. The CDR3 spans 11 residues. Germline values: CDR1 SQVTM, CDR2 ANQGSEA. CDR3 loop: CSSGTGNTQYF. The CDR3 region has the DNA TGCAGCTCAGGGACAGGGAACACTCAGTACTTC.

This clonotype has ten or more counts. This chain links TRBV6-6 with TRBJ2-3; 11 bases match TRBD1. Unmatched junction bases numbered 13, after V lost 6 bases and J lost 5 bases. Germline lookup yields CDR1 MNHNY and CDR2 SVGAGI (reference sequence). This CDR3 is built from 17 residues. The CDR3 region is CASSAGQGASGLDTQYF. CDR3 DNA: TGTGCCAGCAGCGCCGGACAGGGGGCATCAGGGTTAGATACGCAGTATTTT.

As regards this clonotype: Possible read error: a much larger clone is one base away. V is TRBV10-3 and J is TRBJ2-1; D gene uncertain. Germline lookup yields CDR1 ENHRY and CDR2 SYGVKD. Trimming pared 7 bases from V and 1 base from J, leaving 8 bases between. The CDR3 has 13 residues. The CDR3 is CAIIVLSYNEQFF. The CDR3 DNA reads as TGTGCCATCATTGTTCTTTCCTACAATGAGCAGTTCTTC.

This clonotype showed up many times. The chain has TRBV11-2 and TRBJ2-5; D might be TRBD1 (5 bases). Germline lookup yields CDR1 SGHAT and CDR2 FQNNGV. The V and J ends lost 2 bases and 0 bases respectively, with 7 bases between them. The CDR3 loop spans 14 amino acids. The CDR3 loop reads CASSLWGHQETQYF. In DNA, the CDR3 is TGTGCCAGCAGCTTATGGGGCCACCAAGAGACCCAGTACTTC. Based on the CDR3 plus reference TRBV11-2 and TRBJ2-5, the full variable domain is EAGVAQSPRYKIIEKRQSVAFWCNPISGHATLYWYQQILGQGPKLLIQFQNNGVVDDSQLPKDRFSAERLKGVDSTLKIQPAKLEDSAVYLCASSLWGHQETQYFGPGTRLLVL.

This clonotype was detected many times. This chain joins TRBV1 and TRBJ2-7. TRBV1 is described as a pseudogene. The CDR3 has 14 residues. CDR3: CTSSQVARPYEQYF. The CDR3 DNA reads as TGCACCAGCAGCCAAGTCGCCAGACCCTACGAGCAGTACTTC.

The rearrangement uses TRBV3-1 and TRBJ2-7; 13 bases align to TRBD2. The CDR3 loop spans 17 amino acids. Germline V CDR1 and CDR2: LGHDT, YNNKEL (reference sequence). With V trimmed by 4 bases and J by 2 bases, 8 bases remained unmatched. The CDR3 nucleotides are TGTGCCAGCAGCCGCTCACCGGGACTAGCGGGAACCTACGAGCAGTACTTC. This sequence encodes CASSRSPGLAGTYEQYF.

This clonotype was seen at least ten times. The chain combines TRBV5-1 with TRBJ1-1; D is undetermined. Trimming took off 0 bases at V and 0 bases at J, with 18 bases between the two ends. CDR1 is SGHRS, CDR2 YFSETQ, per germline. The CDR3 sequence is 18 residues long. The CDR3 reads CASSLVGEVTEMNTEAFF. The CDR3 coding sequence is TGCGCCAGCAGCTTGGTTGGGGAGGTTACTGAGATGAACACTGAAGCTTTCTTT.

This clonotype was recorded at least ten times. The rearrangement joins TRBV9 to TRBJ1-6, with D possibly being TRBD1 (6 bases). Trimming shortened V by 0 bases and J by 10 bases, and 11 bases separated the two germline ends. The CDR3 covers 14 residues. Looked up from germline, CDR1 is SGDLS and CDR2 is YYNGEE. The CDR3 is CASSVEDRESPLHF. The CDR3 bases are TGTGCCAGCAGCGTAGAGGACAGAGAATCACCCCTCCACTTT.

Worth noting for this clonotype: At one end the junction does not follow the germline gene, possibly because of a read error. The rearrangement joins TRBV5-4 to TRBJ1-1; D is perhaps TRBD1 (6 bases). This CDR3 is built from 14 residues. Germline V lookup: CDR1 SGHNT, CDR2 YYREEE (reference sequence). CDR3 nucleotides: TGTGCCAGCAGCTCATCCAGGGGATGGGGTGAAGCTTTGTTT. Protein sequence: CASSSSRGWGEALF.

In DNA form, the CDR3 reads TGTGCCAGCAGCCAAGGCAGGGTTGGAAATCAGCCCCAGCATTTT. Protein product: CASSQGRVGNQPQHF. The chain carries TRBV3-1 and TRBJ1-5; D is perhaps TRBD1 (5 bases). CDR1 and CDR2 from the germline V gene are LGHDT and YNNKEL (reference sequence). There are 15 residues in the CDR3. The germline V and J ends were trimmed by 1 base and 4 bases, with 11 bases remaining between them.

This clonotype was seen only a few times. In nucleotides, the CDR3 is TGTGCCTGGAGCAGGGATAGCAACACTGAAGCTTTCTTT. As protein: CAWSRDSNTEAFF. The chain couples TRBV30 to TRBJ1-1, with D possibly matching TRBD1 (5 bases). The germline gives CDR1 GTSNPN, CDR2 SVGIG (reference sequence). Trimming cost V 3 bases and J 2 bases, with 10 bases left between them. The CDR3 sequence is 13 residues long.

This clonotype was counted only a few times. This chain uses TRBV29-1 with TRBJ1-1, with D perhaps matching TRBD1 (5 bases). The V end was cut by 4 bases, the J end by 6 bases, with 15 bases between. CDR1 and CDR2 (germline): SQVTM, ANQGSEA. This CDR3 has 13 amino acids. CDR3 DNA: TGCAGCGTTGGGGACGGGTACGGGGCTGAAGCTTTCTTT. Translation gives CSVGDGYGAEAFF.

This clonotype was recorded many times. V is TRBV7-9 and J is TRBJ2-3; a weak D match, TRBD1 (6 bases). Germline CDR1 and CDR2: SEHNR and FQNEAQ (reference sequence). V was clipped by 5 bases and J by 2 bases, with 23 bases between them. The CDR3 contains 18 residues. The CDR3: CASSHQKDTGRYTDTQYF. CDR3 coding DNA: TGTGCCAGCAGCCACCAAAAGGATACAGGGAGATACACAGATACGCAGTATTTT.

The chain is built from TRBV5-1 and TRBJ2-7; 9 bases fit TRBD1. CDR3 length: 14 amino acids. V lost 2 bases, J lost 6 bases, and 6 bases stayed unmatched. Per the germline V gene, CDR1 is SGHRS and CDR2 is YFSETQ. The CDR3 here is CASSFLTGGSEQYF. The CDR3, as DNA: TGCGCCAGCAGCTTTCTGACAGGGGGGAGCGAGCAGTACTTC.

This clonotype has a handful of counts. The rearrangement links TRBV3-1 to TRBJ1-5; D is undetermined. The CDR3 is made up of 15 amino acids. Germline loops: CDR1 LGHDT, CDR2 YNNKEL (reference sequence). V was trimmed by 1 base and J by 4 bases, leaving 11 bases between them. CDR3 sequence reads: CASSQVPGSNQPQHF. In DNA, the CDR3 is TGTGCCAGCAGCCAAGTACCGGGGTCTAATCAGCCCCAGCATTTT.